The clone carrying this T cell receptor beta chain was recorded at least ten times. No antigen is known for it. Every TCR cDNA molecule carried a tag that served as a unique molecular identifier. A single record per CDR3 protein comes from TCRdb applying MiXCR to the 5' RACE reads. The sample shows some 97,000 distinct CDR3 sequences, 4.4% of them seen only once. This record comes from a study of spatial heterogeneity in lung cancer. The wider study: Unique TCR and UMI combinations averaged more than ten appearances each in raw reads. Study-wide points: Coverage of tumor T cells, an estimated figure, was 6% to 7% for alpha and 13% to 15% for beta chains. Counts of expanded alpha and beta TCRs within tumors tracked the tumor nonsynonymous mutation count.

Stated time point: sample taken at primary tumor resection. The V gene end was trimmed by 1 base and the J gene end by 2 bases; junction bases not matched to a gene: 8. This CDR3 has 15 residues. Germline V CDR1 and CDR2: DFQATT, SNEGSKA (reference sequence). Sequencing was performed on lung tumor tissue, taken at surgery. The rearrangement uses TRBV20-1 and TRBJ2-7, with 7 positions matching TRBD1. The receptor comes from a male donor with early-stage non-small cell lung cancer. CDR3 in amino acids: CSARVPGQVAYEQYF. CDR3 in DNA: TGCAGTGCTAGAGTCCCCGGACAGGTCGCCTACGAGCAGTACTTC.